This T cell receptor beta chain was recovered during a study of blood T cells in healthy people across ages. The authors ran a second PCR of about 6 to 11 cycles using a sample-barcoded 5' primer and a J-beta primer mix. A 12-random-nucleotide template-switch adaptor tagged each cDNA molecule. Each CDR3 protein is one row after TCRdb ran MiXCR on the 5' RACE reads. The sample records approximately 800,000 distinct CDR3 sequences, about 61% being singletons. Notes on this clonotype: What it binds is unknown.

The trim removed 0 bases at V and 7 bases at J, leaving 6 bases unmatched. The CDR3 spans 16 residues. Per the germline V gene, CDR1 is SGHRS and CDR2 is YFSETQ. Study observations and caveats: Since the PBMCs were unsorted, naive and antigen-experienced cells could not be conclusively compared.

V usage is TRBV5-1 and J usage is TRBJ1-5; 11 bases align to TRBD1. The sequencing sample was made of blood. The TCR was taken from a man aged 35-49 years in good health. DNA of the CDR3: TGCGCCAGCAGCTTGGCCGGACAGGGGGCAGGCCAGCCCCAGCATTTT. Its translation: CASSLAGQGAGQPQHF.